This TCR beta chain was found in a study of cytomegalovirus exposure and HLA in healthy donors. Study-wide findings and caveats: In vitro, a few CMV-associated chains proved specific for CMV antigens. In a later analysis, at a false discovery rate of 0.05, approximately 18,000 TCR beta sequences were associated with HLA alleles. High specificity and sensitivity for cytomegalovirus status were reported for the classifier.

Points on this clone: Its antigen is as yet unknown.

PCR amplification relied on 60 Vbeta primers (plus 13 Jbeta primers). Authors' processing steps: Per a later analysis, the number of unique TCR beta chains was about 80 million, of which about 10 million were shared. The protocol was immunoSEQ multiplex PCR, while the TCRdb copy is restricted to in-frame clones and leaves out a portion. That table gives V, J and clone size, and the DNA gave D and trimming. The top ten hold about 0.72% of the sample, which has under 200,000 clones, around 79% seen once. This CDR3 is built from 14 residues. The V segment lost 5 bases and the J segment 5 bases; nucleotides outside the gene matches: 7. Per germline, CDR1 MGHDK and CDR2 SYGVNS.

Sequenced: PBMCs. This sequence originates from a woman in her forties in good health and CMV-seronegative. The rearrangement links TRBV25-1 to TRBJ2-5, with 8 bases lining up with TRBD1. This chain's CDR3 is CASSQRQGMETQYF. For the CDR3, the DNA is TGTGCCAGCAGTCAGCGACAGGGGATGGAGACCCAGTACTTC.